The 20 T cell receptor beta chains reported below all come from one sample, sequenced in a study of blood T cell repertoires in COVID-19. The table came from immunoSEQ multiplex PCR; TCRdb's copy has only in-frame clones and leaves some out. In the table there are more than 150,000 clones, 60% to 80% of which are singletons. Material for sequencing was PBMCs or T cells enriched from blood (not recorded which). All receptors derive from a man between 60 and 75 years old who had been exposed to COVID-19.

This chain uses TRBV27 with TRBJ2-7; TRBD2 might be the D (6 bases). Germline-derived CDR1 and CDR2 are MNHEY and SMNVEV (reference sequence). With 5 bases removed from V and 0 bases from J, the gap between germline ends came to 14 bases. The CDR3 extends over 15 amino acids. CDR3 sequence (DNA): TGTGCCAGCAGTCCGGGACTCTTGACCTCCTACGAGCAGTACTTC. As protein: CASSPGLLTSYEQYF.

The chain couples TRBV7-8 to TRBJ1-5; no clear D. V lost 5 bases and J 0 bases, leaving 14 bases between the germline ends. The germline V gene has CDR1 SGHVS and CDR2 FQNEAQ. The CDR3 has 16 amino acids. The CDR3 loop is CASSTPKADSNQPQHF. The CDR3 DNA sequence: TGTGCCAGCAGCACCCCCAAAGCGGATAGCAATCAGCCCCAGCATTTT.

The CDR3 region has the DNA TGTGCCAGCATGAGGGATAGCTACGAGCAGTACTTC. The encoded protein is CASMRDSYEQYF. This chain links TRBV6-5 with TRBJ2-7; weak D call: TRBD2 (5 bases). Germline V gene data show CDR1 as MNHEY and CDR2 as SVGAGI. The germline V and J ends were trimmed by 7 bases and 3 bases, with 10 bases remaining between them. The CDR3 length is 12 residues.

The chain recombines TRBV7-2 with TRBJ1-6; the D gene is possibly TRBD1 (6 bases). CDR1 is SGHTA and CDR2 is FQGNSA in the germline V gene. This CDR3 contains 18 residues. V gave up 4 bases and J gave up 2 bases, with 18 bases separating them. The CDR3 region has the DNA TGTGCCAGCAGCTCGGGCCGGGGACACTCCACCTATAATTCACCCCTCCACTTT. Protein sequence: CASSSGRGHSTYNSPLHF.

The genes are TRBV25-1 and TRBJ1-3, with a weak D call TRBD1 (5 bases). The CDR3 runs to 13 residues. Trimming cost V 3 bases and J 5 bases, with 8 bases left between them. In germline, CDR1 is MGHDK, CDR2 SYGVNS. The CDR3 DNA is TGTGCCAGCAGTGAGGCAGGGCGAAACACCATATATTTT. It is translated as CASSEAGRNTIYF.

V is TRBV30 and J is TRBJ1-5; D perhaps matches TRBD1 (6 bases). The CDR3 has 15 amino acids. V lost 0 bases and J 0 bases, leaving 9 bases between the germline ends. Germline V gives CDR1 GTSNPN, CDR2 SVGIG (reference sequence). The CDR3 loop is CAWSVLGGSNQPQHF. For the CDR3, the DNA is TGTGCCTGGAGTGTACTAGGGGGTAGCAATCAGCCCCAGCATTTT.

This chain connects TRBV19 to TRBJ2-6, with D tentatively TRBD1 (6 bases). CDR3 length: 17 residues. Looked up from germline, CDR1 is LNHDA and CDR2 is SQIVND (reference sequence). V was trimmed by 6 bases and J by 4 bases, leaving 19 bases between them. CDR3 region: CASSPQGRPAGANVLTF. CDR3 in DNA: TGTGCCAGTAGCCCTCAGGGGCGACCGGCCGGGGCCAACGTCCTGACTTTC.

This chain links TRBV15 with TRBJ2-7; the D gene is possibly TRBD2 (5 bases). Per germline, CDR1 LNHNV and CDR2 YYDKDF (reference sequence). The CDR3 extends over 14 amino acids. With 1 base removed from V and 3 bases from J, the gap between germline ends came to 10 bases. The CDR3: CATSRVPGNYEQYF. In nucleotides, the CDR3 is TGTGCCACCAGCAGAGTTCCGGGGAACTACGAGCAGTACTTC.

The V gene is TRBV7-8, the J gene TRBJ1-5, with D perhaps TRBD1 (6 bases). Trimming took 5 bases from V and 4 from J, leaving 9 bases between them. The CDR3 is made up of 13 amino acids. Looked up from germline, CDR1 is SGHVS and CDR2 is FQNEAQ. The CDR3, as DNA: TGTGCCAGCAGCAACACAGGGAATCAGCCCCAGCATTTT. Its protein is CASSNTGNQPQHF.

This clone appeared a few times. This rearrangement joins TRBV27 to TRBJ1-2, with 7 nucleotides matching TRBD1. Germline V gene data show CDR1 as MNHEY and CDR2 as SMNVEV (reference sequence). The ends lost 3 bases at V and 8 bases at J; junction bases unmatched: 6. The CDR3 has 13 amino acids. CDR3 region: CASSFTGEEGYTF. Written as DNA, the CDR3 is TGTGCCAGCAGTTTTACAGGGGAGGAGGGCTACACCTTC.

The CDR3 sequence is CASSFSYWGQSGSGANVLTF. The CDR3, as DNA: TGTGCCAGCAGTTTTTCGTATTGGGGACAGTCTGGCTCTGGGGCCAACGTCCTGACTTTC. The chain carries TRBV27 and TRBJ2-6, with 7 bases identical to TRBD1. J was trimmed by 0 bases and V by 3 bases; bases with no gene match: 14. Germline CDR1 and CDR2: MNHEY and SMNVEV (reference sequence). CDR3 length: 20 residues.

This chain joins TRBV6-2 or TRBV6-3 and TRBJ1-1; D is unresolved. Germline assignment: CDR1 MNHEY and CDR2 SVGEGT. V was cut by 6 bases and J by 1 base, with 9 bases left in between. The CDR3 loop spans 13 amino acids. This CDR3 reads CASSETGNTEAFF. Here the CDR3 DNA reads TGTGCCAGCAGCGAGACGGGGAACACTGAAGCTTTCTTT.

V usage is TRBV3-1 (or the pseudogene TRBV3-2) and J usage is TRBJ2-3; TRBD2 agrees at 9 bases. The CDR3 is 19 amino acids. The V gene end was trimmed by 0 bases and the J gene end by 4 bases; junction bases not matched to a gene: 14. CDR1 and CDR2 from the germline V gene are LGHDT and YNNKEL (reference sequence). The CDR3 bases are TGTGCCAGCAGCCAAGACCTCGCGGGTGCGGGAGGGCGCGCAGATACGCAGTATTTT. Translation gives CASSQDLAGAGGRADTQYF.

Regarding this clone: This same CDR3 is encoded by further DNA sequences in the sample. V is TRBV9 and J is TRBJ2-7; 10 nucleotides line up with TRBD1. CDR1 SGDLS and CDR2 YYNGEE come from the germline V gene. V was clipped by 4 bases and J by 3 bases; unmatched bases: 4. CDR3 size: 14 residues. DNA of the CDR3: TGTGCCAGCAGCCCAAGGACAGGGGGCTACGAGCAGTACTTC. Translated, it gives CASSPRTGGYEQYF.

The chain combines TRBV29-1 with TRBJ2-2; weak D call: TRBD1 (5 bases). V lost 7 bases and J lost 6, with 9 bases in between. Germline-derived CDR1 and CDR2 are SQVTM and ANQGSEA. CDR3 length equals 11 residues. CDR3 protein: CSAWGPGELFF. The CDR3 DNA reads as TGCAGCGCGTGGGGCCCCGGGGAGCTGTTTTTT.

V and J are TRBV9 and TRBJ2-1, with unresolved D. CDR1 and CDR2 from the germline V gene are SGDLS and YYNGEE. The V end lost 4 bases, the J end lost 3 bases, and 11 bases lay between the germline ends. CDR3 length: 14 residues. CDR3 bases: TGTGCCAGCAGCCCCCTTTTTATCTACAATGAGCAGTTCTTC. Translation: CASSPLFIYNEQFF.

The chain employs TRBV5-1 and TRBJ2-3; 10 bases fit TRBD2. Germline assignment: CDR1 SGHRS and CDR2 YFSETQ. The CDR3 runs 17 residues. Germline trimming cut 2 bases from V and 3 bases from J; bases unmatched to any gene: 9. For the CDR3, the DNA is TGCGCCAGCAGCTTTACTCATACTAGCGGGAAGACAGATACGCAGTATTTT. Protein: CASSFTHTSGKTDTQYF.

Written as DNA, the CDR3 is TGTGCCAGCAGTTTTTGGGACAGGACTAGCAATCAGCCCCAGCATTTT. Translated, it gives CASSFWDRTSNQPQHF. The rearrangement joins TRBV28 to TRBJ1-5; 8 bases are shared with TRBD1. CDR1 is MDHEN, CDR2 SYDVKM, per germline. V shed 3 bases, J shed 0 bases, and the junction held 4 bases outside the gene matches. The CDR3 contains 16 residues.

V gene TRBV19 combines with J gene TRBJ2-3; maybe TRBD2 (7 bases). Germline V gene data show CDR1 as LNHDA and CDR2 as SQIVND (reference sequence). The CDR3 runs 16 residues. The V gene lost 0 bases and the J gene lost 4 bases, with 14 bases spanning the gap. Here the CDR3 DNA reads TGTGCCAGTAGTATAGATCCGGGGGGCTTGTCAGATACGCAGTATTTT. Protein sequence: CASSIDPGGLSDTQYF.

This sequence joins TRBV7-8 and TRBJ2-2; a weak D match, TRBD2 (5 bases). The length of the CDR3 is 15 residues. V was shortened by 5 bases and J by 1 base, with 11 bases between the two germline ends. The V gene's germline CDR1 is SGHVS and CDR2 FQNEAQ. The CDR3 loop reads CASSPLGGNTGELFF. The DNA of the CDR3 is TGTGCCAGCAGCCCCCTCGGAGGGAACACCGGGGAGCTGTTTTTT.